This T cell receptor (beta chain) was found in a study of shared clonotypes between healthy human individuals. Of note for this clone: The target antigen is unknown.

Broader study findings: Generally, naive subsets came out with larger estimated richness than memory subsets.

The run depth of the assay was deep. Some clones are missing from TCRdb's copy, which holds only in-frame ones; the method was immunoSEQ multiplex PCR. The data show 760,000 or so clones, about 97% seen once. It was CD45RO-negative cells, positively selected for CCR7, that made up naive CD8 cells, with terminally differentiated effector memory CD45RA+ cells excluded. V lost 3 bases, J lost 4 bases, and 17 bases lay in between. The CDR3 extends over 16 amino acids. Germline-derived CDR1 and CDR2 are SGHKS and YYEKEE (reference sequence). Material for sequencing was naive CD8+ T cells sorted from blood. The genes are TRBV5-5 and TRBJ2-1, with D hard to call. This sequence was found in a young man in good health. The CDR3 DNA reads TGTGCCAGCAGCTGGCGCCAGGTCAACGCATACAATGAGCAGTTCTTC. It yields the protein CASSWRQVNAYNEQFF.